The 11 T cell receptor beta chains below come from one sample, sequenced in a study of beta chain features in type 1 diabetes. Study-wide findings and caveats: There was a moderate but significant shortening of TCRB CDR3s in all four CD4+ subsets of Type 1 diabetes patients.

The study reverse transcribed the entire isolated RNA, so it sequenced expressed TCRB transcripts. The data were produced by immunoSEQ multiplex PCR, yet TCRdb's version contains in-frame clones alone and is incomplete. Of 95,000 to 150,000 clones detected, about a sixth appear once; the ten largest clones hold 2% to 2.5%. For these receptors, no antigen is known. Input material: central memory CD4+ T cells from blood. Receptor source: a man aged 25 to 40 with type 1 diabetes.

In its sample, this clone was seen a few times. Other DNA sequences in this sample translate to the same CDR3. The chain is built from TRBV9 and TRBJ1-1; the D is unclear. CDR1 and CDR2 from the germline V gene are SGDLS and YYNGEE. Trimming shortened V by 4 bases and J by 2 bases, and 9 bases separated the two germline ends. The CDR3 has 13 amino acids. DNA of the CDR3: TGTGCCAGCAGCCCGCGGGGAAACACTGAAGCTTTCTTT. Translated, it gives CASSPRGNTEAFF.

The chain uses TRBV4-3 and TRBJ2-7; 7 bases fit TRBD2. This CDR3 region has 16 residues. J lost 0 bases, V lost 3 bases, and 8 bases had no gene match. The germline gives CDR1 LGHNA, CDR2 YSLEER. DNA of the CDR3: TGCGCCAGCAGCCAGAGGGTATGGGACTACTCCTACGAGCAGTACTTC. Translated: CASSQRVWDYSYEQYF.

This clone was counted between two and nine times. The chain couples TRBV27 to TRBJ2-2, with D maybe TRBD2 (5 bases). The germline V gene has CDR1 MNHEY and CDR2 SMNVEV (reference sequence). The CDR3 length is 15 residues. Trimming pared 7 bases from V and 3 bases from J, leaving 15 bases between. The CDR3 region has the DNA TGTGCCAGCATACAATTCCGGGGATACACCGGGGAGCTGTTTTTT. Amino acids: CASIQFRGYTGELFF.

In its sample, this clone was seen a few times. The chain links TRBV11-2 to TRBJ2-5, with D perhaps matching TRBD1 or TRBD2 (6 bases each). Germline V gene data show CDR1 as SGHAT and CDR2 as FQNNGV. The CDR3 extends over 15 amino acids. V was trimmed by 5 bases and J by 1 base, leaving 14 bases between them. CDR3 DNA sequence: TGTGCCAGCAGCCCCTTCGGGGGCTTCCAAGAGACCCAGTACTTC. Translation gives CASSPFGGFQETQYF.

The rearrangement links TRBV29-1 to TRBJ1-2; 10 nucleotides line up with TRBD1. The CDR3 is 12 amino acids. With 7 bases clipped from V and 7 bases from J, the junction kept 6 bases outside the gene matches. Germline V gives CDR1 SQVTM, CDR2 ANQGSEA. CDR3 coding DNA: TGCAGCGCTCCGGGACAGGGGTTTGGCTACACCTTC. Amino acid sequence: CSAPGQGFGYTF.

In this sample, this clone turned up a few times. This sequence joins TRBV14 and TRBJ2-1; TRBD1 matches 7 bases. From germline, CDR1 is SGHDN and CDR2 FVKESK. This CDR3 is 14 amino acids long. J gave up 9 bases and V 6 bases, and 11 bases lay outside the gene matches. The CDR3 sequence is CASSRYHRDSEQFF. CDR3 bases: TGTGCCAGCAGTCGATACCACAGGGACAGTGAGCAGTTCTTC.

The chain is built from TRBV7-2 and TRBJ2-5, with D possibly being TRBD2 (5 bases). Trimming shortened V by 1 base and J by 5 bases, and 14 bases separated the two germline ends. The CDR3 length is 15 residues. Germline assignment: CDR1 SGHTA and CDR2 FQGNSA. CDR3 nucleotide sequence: TGTGCCAGCAGCTTAGGTGCGGACTCGAGGGAGACCCAGTACTTC. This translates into CASSLGADSRETQYF.

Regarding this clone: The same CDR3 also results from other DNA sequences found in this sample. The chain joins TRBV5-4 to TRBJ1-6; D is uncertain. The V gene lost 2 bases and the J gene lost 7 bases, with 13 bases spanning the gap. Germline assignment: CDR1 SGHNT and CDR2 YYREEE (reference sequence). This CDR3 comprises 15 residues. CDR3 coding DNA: TGTGCCAGCAGCTTTCTATCGGGATCCAATTCACCCCTCCACTTT. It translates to CASSFLSGSNSPLHF. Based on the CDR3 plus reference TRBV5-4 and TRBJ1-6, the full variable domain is ETGVTQSPTHLIKTRGQQVTLRCSSQSGHNTVSWYQQALGQGPQFIFQYYREEENGRGNFPPRFSGLQFPNYSSELNVNALELDDSALYLCASSFLSGSNSPLHFGNGTRLTVT.

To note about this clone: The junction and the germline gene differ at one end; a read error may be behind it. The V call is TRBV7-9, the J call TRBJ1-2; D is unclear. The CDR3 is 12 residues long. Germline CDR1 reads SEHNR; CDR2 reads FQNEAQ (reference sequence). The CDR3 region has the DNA TGTGCCAGCAGCTTAGCGGAGGCGTCTCTGGCCTTC. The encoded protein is CASSLAEASLAF.

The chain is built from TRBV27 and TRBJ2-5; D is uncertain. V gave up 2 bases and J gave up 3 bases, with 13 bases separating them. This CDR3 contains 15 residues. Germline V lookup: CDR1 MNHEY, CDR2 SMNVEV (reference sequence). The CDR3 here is CASSLNWDRKETQYF. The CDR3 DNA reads TGTGCCAGCAGTTTAAACTGGGATCGGAAAGAGACCCAGTACTTC.

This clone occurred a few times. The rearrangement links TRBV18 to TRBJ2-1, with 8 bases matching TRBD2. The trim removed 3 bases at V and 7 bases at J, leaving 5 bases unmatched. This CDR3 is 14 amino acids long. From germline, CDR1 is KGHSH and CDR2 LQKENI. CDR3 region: CASSPRSGGNEQFF. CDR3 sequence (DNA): TGTGCCAGCTCACCCAGGAGCGGGGGTAATGAGCAGTTCTTC.